The 21 T cell receptor beta chains below come from one sample, sequenced in a study of shared clonotypes between healthy human individuals (dated by TCRdb to about 2020). Libraries were built with the immunoSEQ multiplex PCR assay. In TCRdb, the immuneACCESS table is reduced to in-frame sequences with V and J assigned. These tables do not hold every clone; where another copy was compared, an unresolved V gene accounts for under half, and the others remain unexplained. In this sample the table shows around 700,000 clones, 60% to 80% of which occur a single time. The top ten constitute approximately 1.8% of the sample. The specimen sequenced was memory CD4+ T cells sorted from blood. The cell subset or site label on this specimen signifies: CD45RA-negative fraction. These receptors were obtained from a woman between 25 and 40 years old in good health.

This clone was observed a few times. The genes are TRBV5-1 and TRBJ1-1; D perhaps matches TRBD1 (5 bases). V shed 5 bases and J shed 0 bases, with 11 bases lying between them. The CDR3 contains 14 residues. Germline lookup yields CDR1 SGHRS and CDR2 YFSETQ. CDR3: CASRVGRMNTEAFF. In nucleotides, the CDR3 is TGCGCCAGCAGGGTGGGACGGATGAACACTGAAGCTTTCTTT. The whole variable domain, remainder taken from reference TRBV5-1 and TRBJ1-1, is KAGVTQTPRYLIKTRGQQVTLSCSPISGHRSVSWYQQTPGQGLQFLFEYFSETQRNKGNFPGRFSGRQFSNSRSEMNVSTLELGDSALYLCASRVGRMNTEAFFGQGTRLTVV.

The chain links TRBV19 to TRBJ2-7; 8 bases match TRBD2. Germline lookup yields CDR1 LNHDA and CDR2 SQIVND (reference sequence). This CDR3 has 15 amino acids. The V segment lost 2 bases and the J segment 5 bases; nucleotides outside the gene matches: 8. In DNA form, the CDR3 reads TGTGCCAGTAGTATAACCGGGACTAGTGGCCACGAGCAGTACTTC. It is translated as CASSITGTSGHEQYF.

This chain connects TRBV14 to TRBJ1-3; D remains unclear. Germline CDR1 and CDR2: SGHDN and FVKESK. This CDR3 region has 16 residues. Trimming left V 3 bases short and J 0 bases short, with 12 bases between. CDR3 residues: CASSHGGVYSGNTIYF. The CDR3 DNA sequence: TGTGCCAGCAGCCATGGTGGGGTTTACTCTGGAAACACCATATATTTT. Drawing the rest from reference TRBV14 and TRBJ1-3, the complete variable domain is EAGVTQFPSHSVIEKGQTVTLRCDPISGHDNLYWYRRVMGKEIKFLLHFVKESKQDESGMPNNRFLAERTGGTYSTLKVQPAELEDSGVYFCASSHGGVYSGNTIYFGEGSWLTVV.

The sample holds a few counts of this clone. V gene TRBV28 combines with J gene TRBJ2-3; 9 bases match TRBD1. The CDR3 extends over 21 amino acids. The germline CDR1 and CDR2 sequences are MDHEN and SYDVKM. V lost 5 bases, J lost 0 bases, and 21 bases stayed unmatched. This CDR3 reads CASSPPATRTGVMASTDTQYF. DNA of the CDR3: TGTGCCAGCAGTCCTCCTGCAACGCGGACAGGGGTGATGGCCAGCACAGATACGCAGTATTTT. Looking up the rest from reference TRBV28 and TRBJ2-3 gives the full variable domain: DVKVTQSSRYLVKRTGEKVFLECVQDMDHENMFWYRQDPGLGLRLIYFSYDVKMKEKGDIPEGYSVSREKKERFSLILESASTNQTSMYLCASSPPATRTGVMASTDTQYFGPGTRLTVL.

This chain connects TRBV28 to TRBJ1-2; D remains ambiguous. The CDR3 spans 12 residues. V shed 6 bases and J shed 8 bases, with 13 bases lying between them. Germline V gene lookup returns CDR1 MDHEN and CDR2 SYDVKM. The CDR3 loop reads CASSVSLEGYTF. For the CDR3, the DNA is TGTGCCAGCAGCGTGAGTCTGGAAGGCTACACCTTC.

The genes are TRBV11-1 and TRBJ2-1, with D tentatively TRBD1 (5 bases). Trimming pared 5 bases from V and 8 bases from J, leaving 19 bases between. Germline assignment: CDR1 SGHAT and CDR2 FQDESV (reference sequence). The CDR3 is made up of 15 amino acids. The CDR3 reads CASSPPSRALDEQFF. DNA for the CDR3: TGTGCCAGCAGCCCGCCCAGCAGGGCTCTGGATGAGCAGTTCTTC.

This clone was counted a few times. The chain uses TRBV29-1 and TRBJ2-1; 11 nucleotides line up with TRBD2. V was clipped by 5 bases and J by 10 bases; unmatched bases: 22. This CDR3 is 18 amino acids long. CDR1 and CDR2 (germline): SQVTM, ANQGSEA. The CDR3 here is CSVIGIQLAGALDREQFF. In DNA form, the CDR3 reads TGCAGCGTTATAGGAATTCAACTAGCGGGAGCCCTTGATCGGGAGCAGTTCTTC.

The table lists this clone with a few counts. The chain links TRBV2 to TRBJ1-2; perhaps TRBD1 as D (6 bases). The V end was cut by 7 bases, the J end by 5 bases, with 17 bases between. This CDR3 comprises 14 residues. Germline assignment: CDR1 SNHLY and CDR2 FYNNEI. CDR3 residues: CASTKGGKAYGYTF. The CDR3 DNA follows: TGTGCCAGCACAAAAGGGGGGAAGGCTTATGGCTACACCTTC. The variable domain in full, with the rest retrieved from reference TRBV2 and TRBJ1-2, is EPEVTQTPSHQVTQMGQEVILRCVPISNHLYFYWYRQILGQKVEFLVSFYNNEISEKSEIFDDQFSVERPDGSNFTLKIRSTKLEDSAMYFCASTKGGKAYGYTFGSGTRLTVV.

The V call is TRBV30, the J call TRBJ1-1; D possibly corresponds to TRBD1 (6 bases). The V and J ends lost 4 bases and 0 bases respectively, with 18 bases between them. Germline-derived CDR1 and CDR2 are GTSNPN and SVGIG (reference sequence). CDR3 length: 16 amino acids. CDR3: CAWIRDTTFMNTEAFF. CDR3 DNA: TGTGCCTGGATCCGGGACACTACCTTTATGAACACTGAAGCTTTCTTT.

The CDR3 DNA reads TGTGCCAGCAGCCCCAGGGGGACTCCAACTAATGAAAAACTGTTTTTT. Its translation: CASSPRGTPTNEKLFF. The chain carries TRBV5-6 and TRBJ1-4; 7 bases fit TRBD1. CDR1 and CDR2 (germline): SGHDT, YYEEEE. V shed 4 bases and J 0 bases; nucleotides not matched to a gene: 6. The CDR3 runs to 16 residues.

This clone was seen more than once but under ten times. In DNA form, the CDR3 reads TGTGCCAGCAGTGTCGAACTAGCGGGAGGAGAGCAGTTCTTC. It yields the protein CASSVELAGGEQFF. The genes are TRBV2 and TRBJ2-1; 12 bases are shared with TRBD2. The CDR3 is 14 residues long. After removal of 4 bases from V and 10 bases from J, the junction contained 5 bases not matched to a gene. Germline-derived CDR1 and CDR2 are SNHLY and FYNNEI.

This clone was picked up a small number of times. The gene calls are TRBV2 and TRBJ2-3; 8 bases match TRBD2. After removal of 7 bases from V and 2 bases from J, the junction contained 11 bases not matched to a gene. Germline V CDR1 and CDR2: SNHLY, FYNNEI. The CDR3 is 16 amino acids. CDR3 in DNA: TGTGCCAGCAAGGTATTAGCGGGGATAACCACAGATACGCAGTATTTT. This translates into CASKVLAGITTDTQYF.

In this sample, this clone turned up once. V gene TRBV2 combines with J gene TRBJ2-1, with D perhaps TRBD2 (6 bases). Germline CDR1 reads SNHLY; CDR2 reads FYNNEI. This CDR3 is 13 amino acids long. With 5 bases removed from V and 6 bases from J, the gap between germline ends came to 11 bases. CDR3 residues: CASSTMGGNEQFF. In DNA form, the CDR3 reads TGTGCCAGCAGTACCATGGGGGGCAATGAGCAGTTCTTC.

The V call is TRBV6-1, the J call TRBJ2-1; tentative D call: TRBD2 (7 bases). Germline lookup yields CDR1 MNHNS and CDR2 SASEGT. The CDR3 length is 14 residues. V was clipped by 7 bases and J by 15 bases, with 25 bases between them. CDR3 bases: TGTGCCAGCACCCTCGTCGGGGGGCGCGTGGGTTGGTTCTTC. Protein product: CASTLVGGRVGWFF.

V usage is TRBV28 and J usage is TRBJ2-2; TRBD2 agrees at 8 bases. This CDR3 has 15 residues. Germline lookup yields CDR1 MDHEN and CDR2 SYDVKM. V lost 2 bases to trimming and J lost 5 bases; unmatched junction nucleotides: 4. CDR3 loop: CASSLALAVTGELFF. The CDR3 nucleotides read TGTGCCAGCAGTTTAGCACTAGCGGTGACCGGGGAGCTGTTTTTT.

CDR3 DNA sequence: TGTGCCAGCAGTAACCACAGGTTGCCCTACGAGCAGTACTTC. Translated, it gives CASSNHRLPYEQYF. This rearrangement joins TRBV27 to TRBJ2-7, with a tentative D call TRBD1 (5 bases). Germline V gene data show CDR1 as MNHEY and CDR2 as SMNVEV (reference sequence). This CDR3 is built from 14 residues. Trimming cost V 5 bases and J 2 bases, with 13 bases left between them.

Concerning this clone: This sample also contains other DNA sequences that code for the same CDR3. The chain employs TRBV19 and TRBJ2-7; 10 bases line up with TRBD2. J was trimmed by 2 bases and V by 5 bases; bases with no gene match: 3. CDR1 and CDR2 (germline): LNHDA, SQIVND (reference sequence). The CDR3 spans 14 residues. This CDR3 reads CASSRLAGPYEQYF. The CDR3 DNA sequence: TGTGCCAGTAGTCGACTAGCGGGCCCCTACGAGCAGTACTTC.

The chain recombines TRBV6-4 with TRBJ2-3; 11 bases agree with TRBD2. From germline, CDR1 is MRHNA and CDR2 SNTAGT. Trimming removed 6 bases from V and 4 bases from J; junction bases left unmatched: 6. The CDR3 runs to 15 residues. The CDR3 sequence: CASSLTSGSSDTQYF. The CDR3 DNA is TGTGCCAGCAGCCTAACTAGCGGGAGTTCAGATACGCAGTATTTT.

On this clone itself: One end of the junction fails to match germline, which may point to a read error. The chain links TRBV29-1 to TRBJ1-2; the D gene is possibly TRBD1 (5 bases). The CDR3 spans 12 residues. Germline V lookup: CDR1 SQVTM, CDR2 ANQGSEA. In DNA form, the CDR3 reads TGCAGCGTAGAAGGACAAGACTATGGCTACACCTTC. This sequence encodes CSVEGQDYGYTF. The full variable domain, with the rest looked up from reference TRBV29-1 and TRBJ1-2, is SAVISQKPSRDICQRGTSLTIQCQVDSQVTMMFWYRQQPGQSLTLIATANQGSEATYESGFVIDKFPISRPNLTFSTLTVSNMSPEDSSIYLCSVEGQDYGYTFGSGTRLTVV.

About this clone: This sample includes further DNA sequences coding for the same CDR3. The V and J genes are TRBV9 and TRBJ2-2; D is unclear. Germline lookup yields CDR1 SGDLS and CDR2 YYNGEE. This CDR3 is built from 13 residues. V shed 2 bases and J shed 4 bases, with 6 bases lying between them. Here the CDR3 DNA reads TGTGCCAGCAGCGTTATTAGCACCGGGGAGCTGTTTTTT. Amino acids: CASSVISTGELFF.

The rearrangement uses TRBV28 and TRBJ2-7; D possibly corresponds to TRBD1 (6 bases). The germline V gene has CDR1 MDHEN and CDR2 SYDVKM. The CDR3 runs 13 residues. V lost 6 bases and J 1 base, leaving 10 bases between the germline ends. DNA of the CDR3: TGTGCCAGCAGCATACAGGGTTCCTACGAGCAGTACTTC. It codes for CASSIQGSYEQYF.